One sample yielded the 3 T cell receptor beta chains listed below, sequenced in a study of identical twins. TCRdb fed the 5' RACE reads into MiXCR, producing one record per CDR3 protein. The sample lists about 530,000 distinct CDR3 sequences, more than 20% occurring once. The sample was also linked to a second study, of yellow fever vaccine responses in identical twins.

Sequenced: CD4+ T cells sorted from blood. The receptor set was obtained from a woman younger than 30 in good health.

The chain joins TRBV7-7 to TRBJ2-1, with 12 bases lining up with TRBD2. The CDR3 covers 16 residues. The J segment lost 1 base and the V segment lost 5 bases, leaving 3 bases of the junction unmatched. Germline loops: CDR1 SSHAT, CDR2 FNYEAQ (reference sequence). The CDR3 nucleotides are TGTGCCAGCAGCCCTAGCGGGGGGGCTTCCTACAATGAGCAGTTCTTC. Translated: CASSPSGGASYNEQFF.

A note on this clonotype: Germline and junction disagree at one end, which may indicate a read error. The CDR3 DNA sequence: TGTGCCAGCAGCTTGGGGAAATTC. Translated: CASSLGKF. The V call is TRBV7-9, the J call TRBJ2-1, with unresolved D. The CDR3 has 8 residues. CDR1 and CDR2 (germline): SEHNR, FQNEAQ (reference sequence).

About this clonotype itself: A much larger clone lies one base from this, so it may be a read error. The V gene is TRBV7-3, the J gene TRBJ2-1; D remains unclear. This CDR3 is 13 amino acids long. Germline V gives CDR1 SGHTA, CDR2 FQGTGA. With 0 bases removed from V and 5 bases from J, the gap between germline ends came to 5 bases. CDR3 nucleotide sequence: TGTGCCAGCAGCTTAACGTGGGACAATGAGCAGTTCTTC. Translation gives CASSLTWDNEQFF.